Listed below are T cell receptor beta chains from one sample, sequenced in a study of OX40 agonist ivuxolimab in advanced cancers. Sequencing used immunoSEQ multiplex PCR; TCRdb keeps in-frame clones, though not all of them. Of about 82,000 clones in the sample, about 86% were seen once. The sample consisted of CD4+ or CD8+ T cells sorted from blood, taken in a trial of the OX40 agonist ivuxolimab. These receptors all stem from an adult with an advanced solid tumor such as melanoma, head and neck, liver or kidney cancer. Each CDR3 is given with its conserved first and last residue. The D gene is left open where the match is weak. Size is omitted from some rows. Given values are once, few, many or a class for expanded clones.

CDR3aa | CDR3nt | abundance | v_gene | len | d_gene | j_gene
CASSQTATSYQPQHF | TGCGCCAGCAGCCAGACAGCCACCAGCTATCAGCCCCAGCATTTT | - | TRBV4-1 | 15 | - | TRBJ1-5
CASSWTQAQGGYEQYF | TGTGCCAGCAGCTGGACCCAGGCCCAGGGGGGCTACGAGCAGTACTTC | - | TRBV7-2 | 16 | - | TRBJ2-7
CASSSDREEKLFF | TGTGCCAGCAGTTCAGACAGGGAAGAAAAACTGTTTTTT | - | TRBV28 | 13 | TRBD1 | TRBJ1-4
CASSLAQGGETQYF | TGTGCCAGCAGCTTAGCCCAGGGTGGAGAGACCCAGTACTTC | - | TRBV7-2 | 14 | - | TRBJ2-5
CAWGNLWAVTGELFF | TGTGCCTGGGGGAACCTCTGGGCGGTCACCGGGGAGCTGTTTTTT | - | TRBV30 | 15 | - | TRBJ2-2
CASSVESGTYEQYF | TGTGCCAGCAGCGTAGAATCAGGGACCTACGAGCAGTACTTC | - | TRBV9 | 14 | - | TRBJ2-7
CASSLVTGVYYEQYF | TGCGCCAGCAGCTTGGTAACAGGGGTTTACTACGAGCAGTACTTC | few | TRBV5-1 | 15 | TRBD1 | TRBJ2-7
CASSQDHRGLASYEQYF | TGTGCCAGCAGCCAAGATCATAGGGGACTAGCCTCCTACGAGCAGTACTTC | - | TRBV4-2 | 17 | TRBD2 | TRBJ2-7
CASSGRDRETQYF | TGTGCCAGCAGTGGTCGGGATCGGGAGACCCAGTACTTC | - | TRBV6-6 | 13 | - | TRBJ2-5
CASSLGRATGELFF | TGTGCCAGCAGCTTGGGACGGGCCACCGGGGAGCTGTTTTTT | - | TRBV7-8 | 14 | - | TRBJ2-2
CASSKPPGAVMNTEAFF | TGTGCCAGCAGCAAGCCCCCGGGGGCAGTGATGAACACTGAAGCTTTCTTT | - | TRBV21-1 | 17 | - | TRBJ1-1
CASSQYNRDSLNEQFF | TGTGCCAGCAGCCAATACAACCGGGACTCCCTCAATGAGCAGTTCTTC | - | TRBV4-2 | 16 | - | TRBJ2-1
CASSLDGTPHYEQYF | TGTGCCAGCAGCTTGGACGGGACCCCTCATTACGAGCAGTACTTC | - | TRBV5-6 | 15 | - | TRBJ2-7
CASSSPRRDFKVLFF | TGTGCCAGCAGTTCGCCCCGTCGGGATTTCAAGGTATTGTTCTTC | - | TRBV28 | 15 | - | TRBJ2-1
CASTDHYEQYF | TGTGCCAGCACAGACCACTACGAGCAGTACTTC | once | TRBV6-5 | 11 | - | TRBJ2-7
CASSYVQNNSPLHF | TGTGCCAGCAGTTACGTCCAGAATAATTCACCCCTCCACTTT | - | TRBV6-5 | 14 | - | TRBJ1-6
CASSWDRGNGGYTF | TGTGCCAGCTCATGGGACAGGGGTAACGGAGGCTACACCTTC | - | TRBV18 | 14 | TRBD1 | TRBJ1-2
CASSPRRTSGRATDQETQYF | TGTGCCAGCAGCCCCCGGCGGACTAGCGGGAGGGCCACGGACCAAGAGACCCAGTACTTC | - | TRBV7-3 | 20 | TRBD2 | TRBJ2-5
CASRRTVENEQYF | TGCGCCAGCAGAAGGACGGTGGAGAACGAGCAGTACTTC | - | TRBV5-1 | 13 | - | TRBJ2-7
CAWIRGDSLYYGYTF | TGTGCCTGGATTCGAGGGGACAGTCTTTACTATGGCTACACCTTC | - | TRBV30 | 15 | TRBD1 | TRBJ1-2
CASNERDMNEQFF | TGTGCCAGCAATGAGCGGGATATGAATGAGCAGTTCTTC | - | TRBV11-2 | 13 | TRBD2 | TRBJ2-1
CASSGRGRRELFF | TGTGCCAGCAGCGGCCGGGGGCGTAGGGAGCTGTTTTTT | - | TRBV28 | 13 | - | TRBJ2-2
CASSRDRGYEQYF | TGTGCCAGCAGTCGGGACAGGGGCTACGAGCAGTACTTC | few | TRBV6-4 | 13 | TRBD1 | TRBJ2-7
CASSPSGQGYSPLHF | TGTGCCAGCAGTCCCTCCGGACAGGGATATTCACCCCTCCACTTT | - | TRBV6-5 | 15 | TRBD1 | TRBJ1-6
CASSYSGRVDEKLFF | TGTGCCAGCAGTTACTCCGGCAGGGTGGATGAAAAACTGTTTTTT | - | TRBV6-5 | 15 | - | TRBJ1-4
CASSPTGTDTQYF | TGCGCCAGCAGCCCGACAGGGACAGATACGCAGTATTTT | - | TRBV5-1 | 13 | TRBD1 | TRBJ2-3
CASSYYGERNEKLFF | TGTGCCAGCAGTTACTACGGGGAGCGTAATGAAAAACTGTTTTTT | - | TRBV6-6 | 15 | - | TRBJ1-4
CASSRTSGSDNEQFF | TGTGCCAGCAGCAGGACTAGCGGGAGCGATAATGAGCAGTTCTTC | - | TRBV7-3 | 15 | TRBD2 | TRBJ2-1
CASSLAETSGSYEQYF | TGCGCCAGCAGCTTGGCGGAGACTAGCGGGAGTTACGAGCAGTACTTC | once | TRBV5-1 | 16 | TRBD2 | TRBJ2-7
CASRGPQGYSNQPQHF | TGTGCCAGCAGGGGACCTCAGGGTTATAGCAATCAGCCCCAGCATTTT | - | TRBV2 | 16 | - | TRBJ1-5
CAWSDPTALAGEYNEQFF | TGTGCCTGGAGTGATCCGACCGCTCTAGCGGGGGAATACAATGAGCAGTTCTTC | - | TRBV30 | 18 | TRBD2 | TRBJ2-1
CASSPGQSHGYTF | TGTGCCAGCAGCCCAGGACAGAGCCATGGCTACACCTTC | - | TRBV14 | 13 | - | TRBJ1-2
CASSPGQNTEAFF | TGTGCCAGCTCACCAGGGCAGAACACTGAAGCTTTCTTT | - | TRBV18 | 13 | - | TRBJ1-1
CASSYSPVKEQYF | TGTGCCAGCAGTTACTCGCCCGTTAAGGAGCAGTACTTC | - | TRBV6-6 | 13 | - | TRBJ2-7
CASSSTGVQETQYF | TGTGCCAGCAGCTCGACCGGGGTCCAAGAGACCCAGTACTTC | - | TRBV7-2 | 14 | - | TRBJ2-5
CASSAWNFGANVLTF | TGTGCCAGCTCAGCCTGGAATTTTGGGGCCAACGTCCTGACTTTC | - | TRBV6-5 | 15 | - | TRBJ2-6
CASSPGWPTEAFF | TGTGCCAGCAGCCCTGGGTGGCCGACTGAAGCTTTCTTT | - | TRBV11-2 | 13 | - | TRBJ1-1
CSVAGTSGHPYEQYF | TGCAGCGTTGCCGGGACTAGCGGGCACCCCTACGAGCAGTACTTC | - | TRBV29-1 | 15 | TRBD2 | TRBJ2-7
CASSRSAYNEQFF | TGCGCCAGCAGCCGTTCAGCGTACAATGAGCAGTTCTTC | - | TRBV5-1 | 13 | - | TRBJ2-1
CASRRQGNNEKLFF | TGTGCCAGCAGACGACAGGGGAATAATGAAAAACTGTTTTTT | - | TRBV6-6 | 14 | TRBD1 | TRBJ1-4
CASSLSSGRRSEQYF | TGTGCCAGCAGTTTATCGTCCGGGAGAAGAAGCGAGCAGTACTTC | - | TRBV27 | 15 | - | TRBJ2-7
CASSRDRVYPGELFF | TGTGCCAGCAGTCGGGACAGGGTATATCCCGGGGAGCTGTTTTTT | - | TRBV27 | 15 | TRBD1 | TRBJ2-2
CSVVQGDYGYTF | TGCAGCGTAGTACAGGGAGACTATGGCTACACCTTC | - | TRBV29-1 | 12 | - | TRBJ1-2
CATSRDGQPKINYGYTF | TGTGCCACCAGCAGAGATGGACAGCCTAAAATAAACTATGGCTACACCTTC | once | TRBV15 | 17 | - | TRBJ1-2
CASSRQGNTGELFF | TGTGCCAGCAGTCGACAGGGAAACACCGGGGAGCTGTTTTTT | - | TRBV6-4 | 14 | TRBD1 | TRBJ2-2
CASSYRVSGELFF | TGTGCCAGCAGTTACAGGGTTTCCGGGGAGCTGTTTTTT | - | TRBV6-5 | 13 | - | TRBJ2-2
CASLSPRGSDTQYF | TGTGCCAGCCTATCCCCTAGGGGATCAGATACGCAGTATTTT | - | TRBV6-6 | 14 | - | TRBJ2-3
CASSPGQGAVGTEAFF | TGTGCCAGCAGCCCGGGACAGGGAGCCGTAGGCACTGAAGCTTTCTTT | once | TRBV7-9 | 16 | TRBD1 | TRBJ1-1
CASSPPRGRAGVDTQYF | TGCGCCAGCAGTCCTCCTCGGGGCAGAGCCGGGGTAGATACGCAGTATTTT | - | TRBV23-1 | 17 | - | TRBJ2-3
CASSLARAERFF | TGTGCCAGCAGCTTAGCGAGGGCGGAACGGTTCTTC | - | TRBV7-2 | 12 | - | TRBJ2-1
CASSLRGSYEQYF | TGTGCCAGTAGCCTAAGAGGAAGCTACGAGCAGTACTTC | - | TRBV19 | 13 | - | TRBJ2-7
CASSLPAGTARDGYTF | TGTGCCAGCAGCCTCCCGGCGGGGACAGCGCGCGATGGCTACACCTTC | - | TRBV5-4 | 16 | TRBD1 | TRBJ1-2
CASSERGAEAFF | TGTGCCAGCAGTGAACGGGGCGCTGAAGCTTTCTTT | few | TRBV2 | 12 | - | TRBJ1-1